This TCR beta chain was recovered during a study of regulatory T cells in long-lasting Graves disease. Study information: Disease was considered persistent Graves' disease after over 5 years of antithyroid drugs (with positive TSH receptor antibodies). Study findings and constraints: Patients with persistent disease shared under 3,500 public clonotypes, outpacing the approximately 870 shared by new patients. Preferential use of TRBV28, TRBJ1-2 and TRBJ2-5 was seen in persistent disease.

Trimming cost V 3 bases and J 7 bases, with 15 bases left between them. The CDR3 spans 14 residues. The germline V gene encodes CDR1 SGHTA and CDR2 FQGTGA. Sequencing libraries for TCR beta were prepared with iRepertoire HTBI primers and Arm-PCR of CDR3 regions. TCRdb analysed the multiplex PCR reads with MiXCR anew, one entry per CDR3 protein. The sample has approximately 690,000 distinct CDR3 sequences; 25% to 30% are singletons. Remarks on this clonotype: What it binds is unknown.

Time point specified: persistent/refractory GD, antithyroid drugs over 5 years with positive TRAb. The TCR library was prepared using RNA isolated from PBMCs. The genes are TRBV7-3 and TRBJ1-2; D gene ambiguous. This receptor was obtained from a female donor with Graves disease. Here the sequenced sample was peripheral blood mononuclear cells (PBMCs), taken when the disease was refractory, from a patient treated with antithyroid drugs. CDR3 DNA: TGTGCCAGCAGCTTGTTGCAGGCGCGGAGTGGCTACACCTTC. This sequence encodes CASSLLQARSGYTF.